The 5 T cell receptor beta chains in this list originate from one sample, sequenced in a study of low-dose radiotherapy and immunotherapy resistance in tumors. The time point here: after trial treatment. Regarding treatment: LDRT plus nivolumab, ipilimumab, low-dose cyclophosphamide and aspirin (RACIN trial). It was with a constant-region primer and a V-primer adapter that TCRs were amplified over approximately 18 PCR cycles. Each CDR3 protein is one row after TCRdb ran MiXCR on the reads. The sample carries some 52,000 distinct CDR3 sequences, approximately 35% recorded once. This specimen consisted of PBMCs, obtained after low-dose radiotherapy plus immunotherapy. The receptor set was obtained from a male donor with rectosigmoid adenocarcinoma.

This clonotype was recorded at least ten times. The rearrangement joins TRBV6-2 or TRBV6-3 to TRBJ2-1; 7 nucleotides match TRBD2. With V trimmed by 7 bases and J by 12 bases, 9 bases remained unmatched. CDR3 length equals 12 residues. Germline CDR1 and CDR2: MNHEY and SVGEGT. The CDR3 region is CASTTSQAGQFF. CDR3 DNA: TGTGCCAGCACGACTAGCCAAGCAGGGCAGTTCTTC.

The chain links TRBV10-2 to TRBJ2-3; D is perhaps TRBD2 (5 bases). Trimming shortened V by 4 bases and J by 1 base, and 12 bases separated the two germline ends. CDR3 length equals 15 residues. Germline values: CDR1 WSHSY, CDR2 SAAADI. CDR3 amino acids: CASSATRRGTDTQYF. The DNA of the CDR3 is TGCGCCAGCAGTGCCACTAGGCGGGGCACAGATACGCAGTATTTT.

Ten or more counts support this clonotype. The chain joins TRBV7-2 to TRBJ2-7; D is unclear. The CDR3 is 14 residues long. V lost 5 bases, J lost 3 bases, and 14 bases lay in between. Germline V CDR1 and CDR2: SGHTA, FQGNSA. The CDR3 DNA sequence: TGTGCCAGCAGCCAGACGGCTTGGGGCTACGAGCAGTACTTC. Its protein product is CASSQTAWGYEQYF.

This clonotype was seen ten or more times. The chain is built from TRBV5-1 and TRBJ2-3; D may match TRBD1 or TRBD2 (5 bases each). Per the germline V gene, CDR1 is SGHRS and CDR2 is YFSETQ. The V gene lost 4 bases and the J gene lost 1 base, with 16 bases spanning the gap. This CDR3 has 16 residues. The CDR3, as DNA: TGCGCCAGCAGCCTGGAATGGGGGAGAGGCACAGATACGCAGTATTTT. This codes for CASSLEWGRGTDTQYF.

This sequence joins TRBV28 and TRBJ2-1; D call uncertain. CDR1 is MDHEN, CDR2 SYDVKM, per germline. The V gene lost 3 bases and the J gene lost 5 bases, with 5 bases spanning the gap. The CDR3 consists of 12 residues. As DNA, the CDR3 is TGTGCCAGCAGTTTGCAGCACAATGAGCAGTTCTTC. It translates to CASSLQHNEQFF.